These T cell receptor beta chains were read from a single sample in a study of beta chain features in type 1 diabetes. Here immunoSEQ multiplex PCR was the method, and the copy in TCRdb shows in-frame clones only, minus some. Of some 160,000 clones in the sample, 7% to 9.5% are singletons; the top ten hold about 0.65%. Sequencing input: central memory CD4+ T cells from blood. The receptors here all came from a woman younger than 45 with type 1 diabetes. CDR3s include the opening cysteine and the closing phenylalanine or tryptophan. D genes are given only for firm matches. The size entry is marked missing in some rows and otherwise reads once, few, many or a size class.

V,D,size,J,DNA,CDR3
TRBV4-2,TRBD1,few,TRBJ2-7,TGTGCCAGCAGCCAATTAACAGGGGGAAACTCCTACGAGCAGTACTTC,CASSQLTGGNSYEQYF
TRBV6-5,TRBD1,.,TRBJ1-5,TGTGCCAGCAGTTCGTACAGGGGGCCCCAGCATTTT,CASSSYRGPQHF
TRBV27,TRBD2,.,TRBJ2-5,TGTGCCAGCAGTGACTGGACTAGCGGGAAAGAGACCCAGTACTTC,CASSDWTSGKETQYF
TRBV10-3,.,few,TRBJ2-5,TGTGCCATCAGGGGGGGAGAAGAGACCCAGTACTTC,CAIRGGEETQYF
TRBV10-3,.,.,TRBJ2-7,TGTGCCATCAGTGTGAGTGGTAGCTCCTACGAGCAGTACTTC,CAISVSGSSYEQYF
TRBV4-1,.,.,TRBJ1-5,TGCGCCAGCAGCCAATTTTTTCAGGTGAATCAGCCCCAGCATTTT,CASSQFFQVNQPQHF
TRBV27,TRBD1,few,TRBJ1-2,TGTGCCAGCAGTTTATCCGGCCAGGGGGAGCCCCACACCTTC,CASSLSGQGEPHTF
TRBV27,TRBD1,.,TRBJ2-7,TGTGCCAGCAGTTGGGACAGGGTCTACGAGCAGTACTTC,CASSWDRVYEQYF
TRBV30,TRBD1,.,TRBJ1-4,TGTGCCTGGAGCTGGGGACAGTTGGAAAAACTGTTTTTT,CAWSWGQLEKLFF
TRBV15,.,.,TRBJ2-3,TGTGCCACCAGCGGAAGGAGGGACGGCACAGATACGCAGTATTTT,CATSGRRDGTDTQYF
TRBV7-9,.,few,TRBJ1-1,TGTGCCAGCACCCTTAGGTCCAGGGACACTGAAGCTTTCTTT,CASTLRSRDTEAFF
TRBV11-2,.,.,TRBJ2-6,TGTGCCAGCAGCTTAGATACAGGGCCTGGGGCCAACGTCCTGACTTTC,CASSLDTGPGANVLTF
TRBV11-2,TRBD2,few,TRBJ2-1,TGTGCCAGCAGTTCAAGCGGGAGGATGGCTGAGCAGTTCTTC,CASSSSGRMAEQFF
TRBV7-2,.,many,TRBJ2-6,TGTGCCAGCAGCTTAGTTGGGGGACTGAGCGGGGCCAACGTCCTGACTTTC,CASSLVGGLSGANVLTF
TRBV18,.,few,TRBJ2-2,TGTGCCAGCTCACCCCAACTCTGGAACACCGGGGAGCTGTTTTTT,CASSPQLWNTGELFF
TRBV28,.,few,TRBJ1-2,TGTGCCAGCAGCTTGGCAACCCTCTATGGCTACACCTTC,CASSLATLYGYTF